This TCR beta chain was captured by sequencing in a study of shared clonotypes between healthy human individuals. This clone was seen more than once but under ten times. Repertoires were generated with immunoSEQ multiplex PCR, while TCRdb's copy carries only in-frame clones and drops some. The sample lists about half a million clones, approximately 78% occurring once. CDR1 and CDR2 (germline): SGHRS, YFSETQ. This CDR3 is built from 13 residues. The V and J ends lost 3 bases and 5 bases respectively, with 9 bases between them. The source material was PBMCs. This chain links TRBV5-1 with TRBJ2-4; TRBD2 might be the D (7 bases). The sequence was obtained from a woman between 40 and 50 years old in good health. Some clones in this sample may be carry-over from other donors' samples. The CDR3 region is CASSWEGENIQYF. The CDR3 DNA sequence: TGCGCCAGCAGCTGGGAGGGGGAAAACATTCAGTACTTC.